This entry lists 8 T cell receptor beta chains sequenced from one sample in a study of shared clonotypes between healthy human individuals. Sequencing used immunoSEQ multiplex PCR; TCRdb keeps in-frame clones, though not all of them. The table lists about 2.4 million clones, over 85% of them singletons. The sequenced sample was naive CD4+ T cells from PBMCs. The subset was: CD45RA+ positively selected. Receptors originate from a man between 18 and 35 years old in good health. Some clones in this sample may be carry-over from other donors' samples.

The gene calls are TRBV2 and TRBJ2-7; D possibly corresponds to TRBD2 (5 bases). CDR1 and CDR2 from the germline V gene are SNHLY and FYNNEI. V lost 8 bases and J lost 1, with 15 bases in between. This CDR3 spans 14 amino acids. The CDR3 DNA follows: TGTGCCAGCGCCCGGGTAGCGAAGTCCTACGAGCAGTACTTC. It yields the protein CASARVAKSYEQYF.

On this clone itself: A read error may account for a junction end that differs from germline. The rearrangement joins TRBV6-6 to TRBJ2-5; TRBD2 matches 7 bases. The germline V gene has CDR1 MNHNY and CDR2 SVGAGI (reference sequence). The CDR3 sequence is 15 residues long. CDR3 protein: CASSYGRAYQESQYF. In nucleotides, the CDR3 is TGTGCCAGCAGTTACGGGAGGGCCTACCAAGAGTCCCAGTACTTC.

A single count supports this clone. The gene calls are TRBV6-1 and TRBJ1-5; D remains unclear. Trimming left V 7 bases short and J 4 bases short, with 17 bases between. The CDR3 consists of 15 residues. Germline CDR1 reads MNHNS; CDR2 reads SASEGT. The DNA of the CDR3 is TGTGCCAGCAATTGGCAGAACCTCTTGAATCAGCCCCAGCATTTT. It is translated as CASNWQNLLNQPQHF.

The chain joins TRBV25-1 to TRBJ2-5; D perhaps matches TRBD1 (6 bases). CDR1 and CDR2 from the germline V gene are MGHDK and SYGVNS. V dropped 7 bases and J dropped 3 bases, with 18 bases sitting between them. The CDR3 sequence is 15 residues long. The CDR3 region has the DNA TGTGCCAGCACGTGGAGACGGGACACTAAAGAGACCCAGTACTTC. Protein: CASTWRRDTKETQYF.

The chain combines TRBV7-3 with TRBJ2-7; TRBD1 aligns across 7 bases. The J segment lost 0 bases and the V segment lost 3 bases, leaving 5 bases of the junction unmatched. Germline V CDR1 and CDR2: SGHTA, FQGTGA. The CDR3 consists of 15 residues. The CDR3 DNA sequence: TGTGCCAGCAGCTTTCAGGGGGTCCCCTCCTACGAGCAGTACTTC. Encoded protein: CASSFQGVPSYEQYF.

This clone was seen once. The chain links TRBV7-2 to TRBJ2-7; TRBD2 matches 8 bases. Germline V gene sequence: CDR1 SGHTA, CDR2 FQGNSA. This CDR3 has 14 residues. V trimming: 2 bases; J trimming: 3 bases; junction bases outside the gene matches: 3. The DNA for the CDR3 is TGTGCCAGCAGCTTAAAGCGGGAGAGCTACGAGCAGTACTTC. It yields the protein CASSLKRESYEQYF.

The rearrangement joins TRBV6-6 to TRBJ1-5, with 12 positions matching TRBD1. V was pared by 6 bases and J by 7 bases, with 10 bases of the junction left unmatched. CDR3 length: 16 amino acids. CDR1 is MNHNY and CDR2 is SVGAGI in the germline V gene (reference sequence). The chain's CDR3 is CASRQPGQGAWQPQHF. DNA of the CDR3: TGTGCCAGCAGGCAACCGGGACAGGGGGCTTGGCAGCCCCAGCATTTT.

This chain connects TRBV6-5 to TRBJ2-7, with 8 bases that match TRBD2. The CDR3 has 15 residues. From germline, CDR1 is MNHEY and CDR2 SVGAGI. The V segment lost 5 bases and the J segment 0 bases; nucleotides outside the gene matches: 6. This CDR3 is CASSRGGINSYEQYF. CDR3 DNA sequence: TGTGCCAGCAGTCGCGGGGGGATTAACTCCTACGAGCAGTACTTC.